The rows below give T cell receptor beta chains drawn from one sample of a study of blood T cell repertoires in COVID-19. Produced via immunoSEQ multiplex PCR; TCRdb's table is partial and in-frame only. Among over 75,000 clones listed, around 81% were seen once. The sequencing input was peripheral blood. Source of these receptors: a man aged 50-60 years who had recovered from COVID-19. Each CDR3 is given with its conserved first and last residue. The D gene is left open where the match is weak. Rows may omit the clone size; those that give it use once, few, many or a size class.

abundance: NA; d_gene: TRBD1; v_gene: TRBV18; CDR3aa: CASSLGQGDGETQYF
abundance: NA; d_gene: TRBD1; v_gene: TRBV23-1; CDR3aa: CASSHRDSLEKLFF
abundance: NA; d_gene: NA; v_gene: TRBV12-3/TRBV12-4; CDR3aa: CASSLQGTQYF
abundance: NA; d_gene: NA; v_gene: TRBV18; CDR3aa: CASSPSGGSRPEAFF
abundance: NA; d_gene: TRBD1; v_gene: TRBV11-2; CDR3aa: CASSRDRGLFSDTQYF
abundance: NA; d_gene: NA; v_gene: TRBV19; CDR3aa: CASSTLLSPLHF
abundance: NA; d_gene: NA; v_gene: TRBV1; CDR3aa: CTSSRLAGGLAKNIQYF
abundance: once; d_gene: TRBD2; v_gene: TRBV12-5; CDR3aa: CASGPLPFRGGLPSTDTQYF
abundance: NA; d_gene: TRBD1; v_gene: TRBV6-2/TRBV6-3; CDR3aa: CASSGTGFYNEQFF
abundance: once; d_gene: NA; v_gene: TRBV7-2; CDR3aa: CASSLVGGRGETQYF
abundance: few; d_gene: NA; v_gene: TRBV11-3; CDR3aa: CASSERGITEAFF
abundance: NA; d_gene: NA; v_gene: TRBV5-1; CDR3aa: CASSLVGENTEAFF
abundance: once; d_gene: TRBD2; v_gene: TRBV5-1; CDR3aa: CASSWTSGAYNEQFF
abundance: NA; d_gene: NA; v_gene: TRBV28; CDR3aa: CASSFWQGGGEQYF
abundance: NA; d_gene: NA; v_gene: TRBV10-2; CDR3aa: CASSESRKQGEAFF
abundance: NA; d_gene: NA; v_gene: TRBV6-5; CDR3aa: CASSYGFGSGGYTF
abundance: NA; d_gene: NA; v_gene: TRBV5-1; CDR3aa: CASSLGAGNQPQHF
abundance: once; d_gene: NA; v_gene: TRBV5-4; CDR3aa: CASSLEESNTEAFF
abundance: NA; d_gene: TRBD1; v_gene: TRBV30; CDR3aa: CAWNPGGLGTEAFF
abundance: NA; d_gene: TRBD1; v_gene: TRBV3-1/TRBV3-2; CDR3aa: CASSQGKGQGFYEQYF
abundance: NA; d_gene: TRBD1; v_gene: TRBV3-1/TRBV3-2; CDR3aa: CASSPMGQGDTEAFF
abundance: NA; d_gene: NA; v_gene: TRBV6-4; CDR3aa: CASSDSTLGNTEAFF
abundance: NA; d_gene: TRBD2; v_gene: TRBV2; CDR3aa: CASSEIAGAGNEQFF
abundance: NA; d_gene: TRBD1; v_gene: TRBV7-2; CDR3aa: CASSQDRVKDTQYF
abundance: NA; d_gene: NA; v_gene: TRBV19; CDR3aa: CASSPRVYGYTF
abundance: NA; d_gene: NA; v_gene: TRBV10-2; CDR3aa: CASSEGQRGHQPQHF
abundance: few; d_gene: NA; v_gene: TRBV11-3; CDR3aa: CASSASRNTEAFF
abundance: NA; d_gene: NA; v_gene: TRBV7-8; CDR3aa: CASAWGGEASNQPQHF
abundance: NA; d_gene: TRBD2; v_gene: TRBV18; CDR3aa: CASSPQSSGGAGEQYF
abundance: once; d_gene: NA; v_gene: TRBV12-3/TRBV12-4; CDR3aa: CASSLTQGTLFF
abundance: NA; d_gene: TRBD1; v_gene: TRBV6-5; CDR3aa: CASNGQGVNQPQHF
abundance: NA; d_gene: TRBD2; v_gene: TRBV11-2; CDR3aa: CASSPGGGLTYNEQFF
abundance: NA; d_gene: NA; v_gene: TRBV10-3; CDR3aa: CAISVSPPYNEQFF
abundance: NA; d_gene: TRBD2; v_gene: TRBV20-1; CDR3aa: CSASRGGNTGELFF
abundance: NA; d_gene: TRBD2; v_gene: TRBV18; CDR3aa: CASSPQAGGQHGELFF
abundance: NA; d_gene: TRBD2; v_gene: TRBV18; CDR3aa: CASSPGLAANSYEQYF
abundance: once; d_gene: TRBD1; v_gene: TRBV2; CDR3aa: CASSGDRGIVNQPQHF
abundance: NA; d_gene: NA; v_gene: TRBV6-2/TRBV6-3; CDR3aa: CASSYSPPRDIYEQYF
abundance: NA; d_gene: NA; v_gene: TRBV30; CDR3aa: CAWSVGWADTQYF
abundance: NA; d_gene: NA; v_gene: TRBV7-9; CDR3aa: CASSPPPGSTEAFF
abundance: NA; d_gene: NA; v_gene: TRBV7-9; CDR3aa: CASSLDNEQYF
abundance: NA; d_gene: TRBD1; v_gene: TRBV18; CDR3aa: CASSPGQVEETQYF